This TCR beta chain was sequenced for a study of blood T cell repertoires in COVID-19. Looking at the study overall: The samples span acute and convalescent COVID-19 from the United States, Italy and Spain. PBMCs, B-cell-depleted T cells, or T cells provided the cDNA or gDNA that made up the material.

The CDR3 sequence is 16 residues long. The trim removed 4 bases at V and 0 bases at J, leaving 8 bases unmatched. Germline V CDR1 and CDR2: SGHDN, FVKESK. As handled by the study authors: It was from reference gene primer amplification that nucleated cell counts were estimated. Assay used: immunoSEQ multiplex PCR; TCRdb lists only in-frame clones, some missing. From that table come the V and J calls and clone size; the DNA was used to work out D and trimming. The sample lists about 190,000 clones, roughly four fifths occurring once. V usage is TRBV14 and J usage is TRBJ1-2; 7 nucleotides line up with TRBD1. The receptor comes from a young man with active or convalescent COVID-19. Sequenced input: peripheral blood. The CDR3 DNA sequence: TGTGCCAGCAGCCGCCCCGGGACAGCCGCTAACTATGGCTACACCTTC. Translated: CASSRPGTAANYGYTF. Variable domain in full (rest from reference TRBV14 and TRBJ1-2): EAGVTQFPSHSVIEKGQTVTLRCDPISGHDNLYWYRRVMGKEIKFLLHFVKESKQDESGMPNNRFLAERTGGTYSTLKVQPAELEDSGVYFCASSRPGTAANYGYTFGSGTRLTVV.